Listed below are T cell receptor beta chains from one sample, sequenced in a study of blood T cells in healthy people across ages. One entry per CDR3 protein, called by TCRdb with MiXCR from the 5' RACE reads. Of 850,000 to 950,000 distinct CDR3 sequences listed, around 30% are singletons. The specimen sequenced was blood. Receptors were obtained from an elderly woman in good health. The CDR3 runs from the conserved cysteine through the conserved F or W. A D gene is named only where the DNA matches it firmly. Clone sizes are given selectively: once, few, many, or a class where the clone is expanded.

abundance	v_gene	j_gene	d_gene	CDR3nt	CDR3aa
few	TRBV6-2/TRBV6-3	TRBJ2-1	-	TGTGCCAGCAGCCCCGCCCTTTTATCCTCCTACAATGAGCAGTTCTTC	CASSPALLSSYNEQFF
-	TRBV6-6	TRBJ2-2	-	TGTGCCAGCACCAAAACTAACACCGGGGAGCTGTTTTTT	CASTKTNTGELFF
many	TRBV6-1	TRBJ1-2	-	TGTGCCAGCAGCGACAGGTCTTGGGATGGCTACACCTTC	CASSDRSWDGYTF
many	TRBV27	TRBJ2-1	-	TGTGCCAGCAGTTTAAAGTCCTCATACAATGAGCAGTTCTTC	CASSLKSSYNEQFF
many	TRBV28	TRBJ1-2	-	TGTGCCGCAGGGACGACAAACTATGGCTACACCTTC	CAAGTTNYGYTF
many	TRBV7-2	TRBJ2-5	-	TGTGCCAGCAGCTTAATGGTGAGGGAGACCCAGTACTTC	CASSLMVRETQYF
many	TRBV12-3/TRBV12-4	TRBJ2-1	-	TGTGCCAGCAGTTTCCCGACTATGGATGAGCAGTTCTTC	CASSFPTMDEQFF
few	TRBV18	TRBJ2-5	-	TGTGCCAGCTCAACGACAGTACGTGAGACCCAGTACTTC	CASSTTVRETQYF
-	TRBV5-1	TRBJ1-4	-	TGCGCCAGCAGCTGGTCGGCTCCTGCAACTAATGAAAAACTGTTTTTT	CASSWSAPATNEKLFF
many	TRBV20-1	TRBJ1-5	-	TGCAGTGTTTGGGGCGGCGGACAGCCCCAGCATTTT	CSVWGGGQPQHF
-	TRBV6-2/TRBV6-3	TRBJ1-4	-	TGTGCCAGCCGGACGGATACTAATGAAAAACTGTTTTTT	CASRTDTNEKLFF
few	TRBV30	TRBJ2-1	TRBD2	TGTGCCTGGAGTGGAGGCGGGGGGGACAATGAGCAGTTCTTC	CAWSGGGGDNEQFF
-	TRBV10-3	TRBJ1-2	TRBD1	TGTGCCGTCAGTGGTCCCGGACAGGGGGCGACTGGCTACACCTTC	CAVSGPGQGATGYTF
-	TRBV5-1	TRBJ2-1	-	TGCGCCAGCAGCTTAGGGAACCTCAACCCCCAGTGGTTCTTC	CASSLGNLNPQWFF